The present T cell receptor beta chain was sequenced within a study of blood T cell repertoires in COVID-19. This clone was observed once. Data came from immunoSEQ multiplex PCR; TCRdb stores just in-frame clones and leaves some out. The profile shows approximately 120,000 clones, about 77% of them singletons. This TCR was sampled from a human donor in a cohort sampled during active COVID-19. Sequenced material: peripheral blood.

CDR3 amino acids: CASSDSTGLAPYNEQFF. The CDR3 bases are TGTGCCAGCAGTGACTCCACGGGTCTAGCCCCCTACAATGAGCAGTTCTTC. This chain links TRBV6-4 with TRBJ2-1, with a weak D call TRBD2 (5 bases). CDR3 size: 17 residues. V was cut by 0 bases and J by 2 bases, with 14 bases left in between. CDR1 and CDR2 (germline): MRHNA, SNTAGT.